This is a list of T cell receptor beta chains from one sample in a study of blood T cell repertoires in COVID-19. Generated by immunoSEQ multiplex PCR, the TCRdb table keeps only in-frame clones and is missing some. The data hold 80,000 or so clones, with 60% to 75% observed a single time. Specimen: peripheral blood. The receptors stem from a man aged 50-60 years with active or convalescent COVID-19. Both conserved end residues are part of each CDR3. Fields, in order: D gene, V gene, J gene, clone size, CDR3 DNA, CDR3 protein. D genes are given only for firm matches. Clone size is shown for a subset of rows, as once, few, many or a class of expanded clone.

.,TRBV18,TRBJ2-3,.,TGTGCCAGCTCACCCCTGGCAGGGGGCACAGATACGCAGTATTTT,CASSPLAGGTDTQYF
.,TRBV7-3,TRBJ2-2,.,TGTGCCAGCAGCGCAACACTAACCGGGGAGCTGTTTTTT,CASSATLTGELFF
TRBD2,TRBV29-1,TRBJ2-2,.,TGCAGCGTTCGGGACTACCACACCGGGGAGCTGTTTTTT,CSVRDYHTGELFF
.,TRBV10-3,TRBJ1-1,.,TGTGCCATCAGTGGTAGTGACATGAACACTGAAGCTTTCTTT,CAISGSDMNTEAFF
TRBD2,TRBV9,TRBJ2-5,.,TGTGCCAGCAGCGGAACGGGGGGGCCTAAAGAGACCCAGTACTTC,CASSGTGGPKETQYF
TRBD1,TRBV7-9,TRBJ1-6,.,TGTGCCAGCAGGACAACAGGGGGTGAGAATTCACCCCTCCACTTT,CASRTTGGENSPLHF
TRBD2,TRBV6-1,TRBJ2-1,.,TGTGCCAGCAGTGAATTGATTAGCGGGGGGGTAGGTGAGCAGTTCTTC,CASSELISGGVGEQFF
TRBD2,TRBV7-3,TRBJ2-1,.,TGTGCCAGCAGCTCCCAGCGGGGGGAGTACAATGAGCAGTTCTTC,CASSSQRGEYNEQFF
TRBD1,TRBV4-2,TRBJ1-1,.,TGTGCCAGCAGCCAACTAATCCGGGACAGGAACACTGAAGCTTTCTTT,CASSQLIRDRNTEAFF
.,TRBV5-5,TRBJ1-1,.,TGTGCCAGCAGCTTGGTAGCAGGGGAGGAAGCTTTCTTT,CASSLVAGEEAFF
TRBD1,TRBV5-1,TRBJ2-1,.,TGCGCCAGCAGCTTGGATGGGGACAGCTCCTACAATGAGCAGTTCTTC,CASSLDGDSSYNEQFF
.,TRBV30,TRBJ1-1,.,TGTGCCTGGAGTGTAGGAGGAACTCTTCGGGGCACTGAAGCTTTCTTT,CAWSVGGTLRGTEAFF
TRBD2,TRBV2,TRBJ2-3,.,TGTGCCAGCAGGGCTCTAGCGGGGGTTAGCACAGATACGCAGTATTTT,CASRALAGVSTDTQYF
.,TRBV11-2,TRBJ1-6,.,TGTGCCAGCAGCTTAAAAGGTTGGAACAGGGACTCCTATAATTCACCCCTCCACTTT,CASSLKGWNRDSYNSPLHF
.,TRBV3-1/TRBV3-2,TRBJ2-7,.,TGTGCCAGCAGCCAAGCGTTTGGGGCCAACTACGAGCAGTACTTC,CASSQAFGANYEQYF
.,TRBV6-5,TRBJ1-6,.,TGTGCCAGCAGTTCAGGTGGGGCGGTGAATTCACCCCTCCACTTT,CASSSGGAVNSPLHF
TRBD1,TRBV4-1,TRBJ1-6,.,TGCGCCAGCAGCCAAGCCGGACAGGGCAATTCACCCCTCCACTTT,CASSQAGQGNSPLHF
.,TRBV6-5,TRBJ1-2,.,TGTGCCAGCAGCCAAAATGGACTGATCTATGGCTACACCTTC,CASSQNGLIYGYTF
.,TRBV13,TRBJ2-3,.,TGTGCCAGCTTCTCCTCTATCGGGCGGGGTCGCACAGATACGCAGTATTTT,CASFSSIGRGRTDTQYF
.,TRBV18,TRBJ2-3,once,TGTGCCAGCTCACCGTTAGACAGAGATACGCAGTATTTT,CASSPLDRDTQYF
TRBD1,TRBV4-1,TRBJ1-1,.,TGCGCCAGCAGCCAACAAAGGAGACAGGGGGTAAACACTGAAGCTTTCTTT,CASSQQRRQGVNTEAFF
.,TRBV7-9,TRBJ2-1,.,TGTGCCAGCAGCGCCGGGGTAGGTGGCAATGAGCAGTTCTTC,CASSAGVGGNEQFF